The entry below describes one T cell receptor beta chain. Germline V CDR1 and CDR2: MNHNS, SASEGT. V lost 2 bases and J lost 5, with 6 bases in between. This CDR3 is 12 amino acids long. The data were obtained in a study of blood T cell repertoires in COVID-19. Study in general: The cDNA or gDNA used as material had been derived from T cells, B-cell-depleted T cells, or PBMCs.

In the original processing: Amplification of reference gene primers provided the estimated nucleated cell counts. Profiled with immunoSEQ multiplex PCR; TCRdb holds only in-frame clones, not every one. V and J calls and clone size are as listed in that table; D and trimming were resolved from the DNA. The profile shows about 98,000 clones, roughly 85% of them singletons. This clonotype was obtained from a man aged 45 to 65 with active COVID-19. The chain uses TRBV6-1 and TRBJ1-2; no reliable D call. Source material: peripheral blood. CDR3 sequence: CASSERGYGYTF. CDR3 in DNA: TGTGCCAGCAGTGAACGAGGGTATGGCTACACCTTC.